Included here is one TCR beta chain sequence, with context. Its specificity is not known. The data were produced by immunoSEQ multiplex PCR, yet TCRdb's version contains in-frame clones alone and is incomplete. There are about 56,000 clones in the sample; around 83% occur only once, and 3% to 4% lies in the top ten. J lost 3 bases, V lost 5 bases, and 1 base had no gene match. CDR1 and CDR2 (germline): SNHLY, FYNNEI. The CDR3 runs to 13 residues. The data stem from a study of a mutant IDH1 vaccine in newly diagnosed glioma. Whole-study context: Vaccines were first given 4-6 weeks after radiotherapy alone, or with temozolomide cycles.

The time point was: week 47, end of study. Alongside topical imiquimod, each dose of vaccine comprised 300 ug of mutant IDH1 20-mer peptide. Source: PBMCs, taken from a glioma patient whose treatment included an IDH1 peptide vaccine. The sequence derives from a woman in her 50s with glioma. The gene calls are TRBV2 and TRBJ1-2, with 9 bases fitting TRBD1. CDR3 amino acids: CASSWDRDYGYTF. The CDR3 coding sequence is TGTGCCAGCAGTTGGGACAGGGACTATGGCTACACCTTC.